A single T cell receptor (beta chain) is shown here with its context. Germline lookup yields CDR1 WSHSY and CDR2 SAAADI. V was trimmed by 5 bases and J by 6 bases, leaving 10 bases between them. The CDR3 covers 12 residues. Those enrolled in Seattle joined during active infection and were followed longitudinally afterward. Under the authors' procedure: The authors estimated nucleated cell counts from reference gene primer amplification. Assay used: immunoSEQ multiplex PCR; TCRdb lists only in-frame clones, some missing. V and J calls and clone size are as listed in that table; D and trimming were resolved from the DNA. The repertoire holds approximately 150,000 clones, with over 75% as singletons. These data belong to a study of blood T cell repertoires in COVID-19. As for the study in general: The origin of the acute and convalescent COVID-19 samples was the United States, Italy and Spain. PBMCs, B-cell-depleted T cells, or T cells provided the cDNA or gDNA that made up the material.

This TCR was sampled from a man aged 18-30 years with COVID-19, enrolled during active disease. The V gene is TRBV10-2, the J gene TRBJ1-1; D is ambiguous. Sequencing was carried out using peripheral blood. In DNA form, the CDR3 reads TGCGCCAGCAGTCGTAACGGGGCTGAAGCTTTCTTT. It is translated as CASSRNGAEAFF.